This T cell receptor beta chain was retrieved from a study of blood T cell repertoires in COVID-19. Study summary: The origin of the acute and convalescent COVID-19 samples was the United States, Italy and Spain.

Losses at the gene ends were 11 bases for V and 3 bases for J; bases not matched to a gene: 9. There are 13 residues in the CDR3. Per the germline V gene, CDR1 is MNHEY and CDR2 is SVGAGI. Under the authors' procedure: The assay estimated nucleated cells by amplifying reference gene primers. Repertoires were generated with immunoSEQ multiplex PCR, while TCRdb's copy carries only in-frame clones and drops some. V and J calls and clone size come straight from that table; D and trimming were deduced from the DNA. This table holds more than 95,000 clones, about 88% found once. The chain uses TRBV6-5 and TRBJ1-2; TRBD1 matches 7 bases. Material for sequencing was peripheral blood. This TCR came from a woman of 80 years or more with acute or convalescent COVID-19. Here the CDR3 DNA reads TGTGCCGGTGGGACAGCTACCCACTATGGCTACACCTTC. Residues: CAGGTATHYGYTF.